This T cell receptor (beta chain) was documented in a study of brain T cells in children with intractable seizures. Overall study findings and caveats: Only CDR3 sequence similarity suggested viral specificity, without known HCMV serostatus.

Sequencing was limited to surgery cases with top T cell transcript signatures in brain tissue. Pre-surgery treatment included at least one anti-epileptic drug. The CDR3 has 18 residues. Per the germline V gene, CDR1 is SEHNR and CDR2 is FQNEAQ (reference sequence). Trimming took 1 base from V and 9 from J; bases not matched to a gene: 10. The method was immunoSEQ multiplex PCR; TCRdb's version includes in-frame clones alone and lacks a portion of them. The data contain 60,000 to 65,000 clones, 95% to 97% of them singletons. With regard to this clone: Its antigen is undetermined.

This sequence was found in a boy in the first two years of life with focal cortical dysplasia and intractable seizures. The J gene is TRBJ2-1, the V gene TRBV7-9; TRBD2 agrees at 15 bases. The sequencing used peripheral blood, collected at surgery. In DNA form, the CDR3 reads TGTGCCAGCAGCTTAGGGACTAGCGGGAGGGCCGGATTGGGTGAGCAGTTCTTC. Encoded protein: CASSLGTSGRAGLGEQFF.